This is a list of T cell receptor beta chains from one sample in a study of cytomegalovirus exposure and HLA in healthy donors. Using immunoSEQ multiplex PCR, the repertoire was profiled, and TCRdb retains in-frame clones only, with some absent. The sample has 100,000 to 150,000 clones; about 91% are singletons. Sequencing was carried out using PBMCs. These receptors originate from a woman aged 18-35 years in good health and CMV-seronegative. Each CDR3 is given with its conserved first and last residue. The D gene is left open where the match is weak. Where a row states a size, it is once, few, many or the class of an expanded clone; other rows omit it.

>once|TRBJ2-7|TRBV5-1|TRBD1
CASSPNRGQGYEQYF
TGCGCCAGCAGCCCGAATAGGGGACAGGGCTACGAGCAGTACTTC
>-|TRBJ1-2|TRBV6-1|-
CASTLRGDDYGYTF
TGTGCCAGCACCCTCAGGGGAGACGACTATGGCTACACCTTC
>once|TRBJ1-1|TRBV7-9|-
CASSPYGGRMNTEAFF
TGTGCCAGCAGCCCCTACGGAGGGCGCATGAACACTGAAGCTTTCTTT
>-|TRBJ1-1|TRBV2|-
CASSDRSGNTEAFF
TGTGCCAGCAGTGACCGATCGGGGAACACTGAAGCTTTCTTT
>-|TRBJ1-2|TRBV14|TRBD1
CASSPRTGGGYTF
TGTGCCAGCAGCCCGAGGACAGGAGGTGGCTACACCTTC
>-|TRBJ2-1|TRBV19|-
CASSIELLVQGENEQFF
TGTGCCAGTAGTATTGAGTTGCTGGTGCAGGGTGAGAATGAGCAGTTCTTC
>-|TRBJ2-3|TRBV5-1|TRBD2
CASSLRGLAGSGDTDTQYF
TGCGCCAGCAGCTTGCGGGGATTGGCGGGTAGCGGGGACACAGATACGCAGTATTTT
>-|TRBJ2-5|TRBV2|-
CATRFQETQYF
TGTGCCACACGGTTCCAAGAGACCCAGTACTTC
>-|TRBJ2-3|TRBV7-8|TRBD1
CASSTDRVDTQYF
TGTGCCAGCAGCACGGACAGGGTGGATACGCAGTATTTT
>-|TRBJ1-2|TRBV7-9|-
CASSLEGVIYGYTF
TGTGCCAGCAGCTTAGAAGGAGTGATCTATGGCTACACCTTC
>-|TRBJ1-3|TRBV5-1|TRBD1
CASSLTGAGNTIYF
TGCGCCAGCAGTTTGACAGGGGCTGGAAACACCATATATTTT
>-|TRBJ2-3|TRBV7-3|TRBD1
CASSPSGQERKYF
TGTGCCAGCAGCCCAAGCGGACAGGAAAGGAAGTATTTT
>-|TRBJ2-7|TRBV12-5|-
CASGNTPSEQYF
TGTGCTAGTGGTAATACTCCTTCCGAGCAGTACTTC
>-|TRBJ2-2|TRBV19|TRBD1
CASSDGTGPGELFF
TGTGCCAGTAGTGACGGGACAGGGCCCGGGGAGCTGTTTTTT
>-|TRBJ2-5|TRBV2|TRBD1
CASSPRTGPETQYF
TGTGCCAGCAGTCCGAGGACAGGGCCAGAGACCCAGTACTTC
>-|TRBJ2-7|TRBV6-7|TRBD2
CARSSWGRGGFHEQYF
TGTGCCCGCAGTTCCTGGGGGCGGGGGGGCTTCCACGAGCAGTACTTC
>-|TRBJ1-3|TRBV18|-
CASSLGWSGNTIYF
TGTGCCAGCTCCCTCGGGTGGTCTGGAAACACCATATATTTT
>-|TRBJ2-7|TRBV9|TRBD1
CASSAGTGPSYEQYF
TGTGCCAGCAGCGCCGGGACAGGGCCCTCCTACGAGCAGTACTTC
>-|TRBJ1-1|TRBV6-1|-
CASSEAPLGRTKRTEAFF
TGTGCCAGCAGTGAAGCGCCCCTGGGAAGGACCAAGCGGACTGAAGCTTTCTTT
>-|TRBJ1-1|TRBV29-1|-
CSVRRGGDTEAFF
TGCAGCGTGCGCCGTGGAGGAGACACTGAAGCTTTCTTT
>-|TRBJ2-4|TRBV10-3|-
CAIRAGGSAKNIQYF
TGTGCCATCAGGGCCGGAGGGTCAGCCAAAAACATTCAGTACTTC
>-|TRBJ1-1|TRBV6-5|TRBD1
CASRMTGNTFGEAFF
TGTGCCAGCAGAATGACAGGGAATACCTTTGGTGAAGCTTTCTTT
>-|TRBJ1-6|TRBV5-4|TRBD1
CASSLRPGQISPLHF
TGTGCCAGCAGCCTAAGGCCGGGACAGATTTCACCCCTCCACTTT
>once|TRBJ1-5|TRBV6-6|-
CASSYDRSSNQPQHF
TGTGCCAGCAGTTACGACAGAAGTAGCAATCAGCCCCAGCATTTT
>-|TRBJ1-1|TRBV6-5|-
CASSYGPITEAFF
TGTGCCAGCAGTTATGGGCCCATCACTGAAGCTTTCTTT
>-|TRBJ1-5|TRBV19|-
CASSPVDISNQPQHF
TGTGCCAGTAGTCCCGTGGACATTAGCAATCAGCCCCAGCATTTT
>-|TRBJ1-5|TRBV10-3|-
CAIAGTFGSNQPQHF
TGTGCCATTGCCGGGACTTTCGGTAGCAATCAGCCCCAGCATTTT
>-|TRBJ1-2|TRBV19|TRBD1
CASSTPGEGAGYTF
TGTGCCAGTAGTACCCCCGGTGAGGGGGCCGGCTACACCTTC
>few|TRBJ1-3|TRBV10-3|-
CAIRELSGGNTIYF
TGTGCCATCAGAGAACTCTCAGGTGGAAACACCATATATTTT
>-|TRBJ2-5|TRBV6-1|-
CASKDYYQETQYF
TGTGCCAGCAAGGACTACTACCAAGAGACCCAGTACTTC
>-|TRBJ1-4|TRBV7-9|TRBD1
CASSPPDRGANEKLFF
TGTGCCAGCAGCCCGCCAGACAGGGGGGCTAATGAAAAACTGTTTTTT
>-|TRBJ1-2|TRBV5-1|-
CASSSQGAANYGYTF
TGCGCCAGCAGCTCCCAGGGCGCGGCTAACTATGGCTACACCTTC
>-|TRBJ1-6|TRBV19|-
CASTGVANSPLHF
TGTGCCAGTACCGGGGTCGCCAATTCACCCCTCCACTTT
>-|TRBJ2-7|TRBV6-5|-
CASSPTLTSYEQYF
TGTGCCAGCAGCCCAACCCTCACTTCCTACGAGCAGTACTTC
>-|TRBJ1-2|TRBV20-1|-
CSASPGCGYTF
TGCAGTGCTAGCCCGGGATGCGGCTACACCTTC
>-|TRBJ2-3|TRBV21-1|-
CASSKVTDSGGAGDTQYF
TGTGCCAGCAGCAAAGTGACCGATAGCGGGGGGGCGGGAGATACGCAGTATTTT
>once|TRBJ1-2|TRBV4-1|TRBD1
CASSQPRDRGIYGYTF
TGCGCCAGCAGCCAGCCCCGGGACAGGGGAATCTATGGCTACACCTTC
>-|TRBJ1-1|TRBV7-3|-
CATSPVGGRYSEAFF
TGTGCCACTTCACCAGTCGGAGGACGCTACTCTGAAGCTTTCTTT
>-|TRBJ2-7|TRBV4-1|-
CASSQVTRSLFEQYF
TGCGCCAGCAGCCAAGTTACGAGGAGCCTCTTCGAGCAGTACTTC
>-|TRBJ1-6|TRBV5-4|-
CASSPTAEGQGGNSPLHF
TGTGCCAGCAGCCCCACCGCTGAAGGGCAGGGCGGCAATTCACCCCTCCACTTT
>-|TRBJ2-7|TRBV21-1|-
CASSKQGISYEQYF
TGTGCCAGCAGCAAGCAGGGGATCTCCTACGAGCAGTACTTC
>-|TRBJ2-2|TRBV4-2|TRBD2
CASSRSGGATGELFF
TGTGCCAGCAGTAGAAGCGGGGGGGCCACCGGGGAGCTGTTTTTT
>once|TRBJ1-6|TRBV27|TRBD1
CASSFGTDNSPLHF
TGTGCCAGCAGTTTTGGGACAGATAATTCACCCCTCCACTTT
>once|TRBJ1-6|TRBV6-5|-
CASSYSSGTPNSPLHF
TGTGCCAGCAGTTACTCCTCCGGGACTCCTAATTCACCCCTCCACTTT
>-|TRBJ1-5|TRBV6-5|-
CASSWHPGVQPQHF
TGTGCCAGCAGCTGGCATCCAGGGGTCCAGCCCCAGCATTTT
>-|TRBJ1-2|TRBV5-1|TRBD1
CASSYGTGTPYGYTF
TGCGCCAGCAGCTACGGGACAGGGACCCCCTATGGCTACACCTTC
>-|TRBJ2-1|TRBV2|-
CASSLAQPHNEQFF
TGTGCCAGCAGTCTGGCTCAACCCCACAATGAGCAGTTCTTC
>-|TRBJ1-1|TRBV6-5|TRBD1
CASSYDRGNTEAFF
TGTGCCAGCAGTTACGACAGGGGGAACACTGAAGCTTTCTTT
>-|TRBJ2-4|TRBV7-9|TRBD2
CASSSSGAKNIQYF
TGTGCCAGCAGCTCTAGCGGGGCCAAAAACATTCAGTACTTC
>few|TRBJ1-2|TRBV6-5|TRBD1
CASRGPGQVYGYTF
TGTGCCAGCAGGGGACCGGGACAGGTTTATGGCTACACCTTC
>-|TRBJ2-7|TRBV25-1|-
CASSEPSQGPEQYF
TGTGCCAGCAGTGAACCGTCCCAGGGGCCGGAGCAGTACTTC
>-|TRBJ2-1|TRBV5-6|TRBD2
CASSRAGASSYNEQFF
TGTGCCAGCAGCCGAGCGGGGGCCAGCTCCTACAATGAGCAGTTCTTC
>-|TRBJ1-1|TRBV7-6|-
CASSLAGRVDTEAFF
TGTGCCAGCAGCTTAGCAGGCAGGGTGGACACTGAAGCTTTCTTT
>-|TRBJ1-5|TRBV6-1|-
CASSEGGPVGSNQPQHF
TGTGCCAGCAGTGAAGGCGGTCCAGTGGGTAGCAATCAGCCCCAGCATTTT
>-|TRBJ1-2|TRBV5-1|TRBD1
CASSVGNPGTANYGYTF
TGCGCCAGCAGCGTGGGGAATCCCGGGACAGCAAACTATGGCTACACCTTC
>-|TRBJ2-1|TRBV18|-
CASSPEMLSSYNEQFF
TGTGCCAGCTCACCTGAAATGCTGAGCTCCTACAATGAGCAGTTCTTC
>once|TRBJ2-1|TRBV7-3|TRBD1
CASSSVGTGNKDEQFF
TGTGCCAGCAGCTCGGTCGGGACAGGGAATAAGGATGAGCAGTTCTTC
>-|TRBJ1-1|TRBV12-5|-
CASGWTAEAFF
TGTGCTAGTGGTTGGACAGCTGAAGCTTTCTTT